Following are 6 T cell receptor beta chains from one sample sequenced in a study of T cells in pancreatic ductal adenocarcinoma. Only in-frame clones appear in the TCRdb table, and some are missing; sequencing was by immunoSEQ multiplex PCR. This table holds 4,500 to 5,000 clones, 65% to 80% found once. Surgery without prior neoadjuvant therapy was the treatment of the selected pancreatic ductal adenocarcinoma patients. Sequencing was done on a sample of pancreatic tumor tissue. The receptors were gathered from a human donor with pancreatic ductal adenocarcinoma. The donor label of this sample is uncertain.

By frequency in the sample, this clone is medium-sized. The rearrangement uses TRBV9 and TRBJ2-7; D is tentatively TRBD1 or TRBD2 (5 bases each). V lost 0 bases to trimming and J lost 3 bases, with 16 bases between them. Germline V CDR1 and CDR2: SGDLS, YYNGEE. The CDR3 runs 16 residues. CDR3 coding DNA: TGTGCCAGCAGCGTAGGGTCCGGGACGGCGAGCTACGAGCAGTACTTC. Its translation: CASSVGSGTASYEQYF.

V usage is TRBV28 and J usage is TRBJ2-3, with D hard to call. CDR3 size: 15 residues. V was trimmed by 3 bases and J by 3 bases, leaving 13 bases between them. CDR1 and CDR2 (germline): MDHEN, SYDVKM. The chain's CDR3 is CASSFDVPGTDTQYF. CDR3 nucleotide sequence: TGTGCCAGCAGTTTCGATGTCCCTGGGACAGATACGCAGTATTTT.

CDR3 amino acids: CASSLSVNTEAFF. For the CDR3, the DNA is TGTGCCAGCAGCTTATCAGTGAACACTGAAGCTTTCTTT. The chain recombines TRBV11-2 with TRBJ1-1; D call uncertain. This CDR3 is built from 13 residues. The germline V and J ends were trimmed by 2 bases and 0 bases, with 4 bases remaining between them. From germline, CDR1 is SGHAT and CDR2 FQNNGV.

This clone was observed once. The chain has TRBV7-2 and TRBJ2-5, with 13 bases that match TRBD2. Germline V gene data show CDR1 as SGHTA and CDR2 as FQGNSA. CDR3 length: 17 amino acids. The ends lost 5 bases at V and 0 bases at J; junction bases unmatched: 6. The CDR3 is CASSPGLAGTYQETQYF. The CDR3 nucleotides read TGTGCCAGCAGCCCGGGACTAGCGGGGACGTACCAAGAGACCCAGTACTTC.

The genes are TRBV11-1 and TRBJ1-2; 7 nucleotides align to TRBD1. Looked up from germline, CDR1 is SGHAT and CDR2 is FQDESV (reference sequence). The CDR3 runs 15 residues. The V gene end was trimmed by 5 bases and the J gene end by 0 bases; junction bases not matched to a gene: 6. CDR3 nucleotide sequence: TGTGCCAGCAGCGCCCCCGGGACAGCTAACTATGGCTACACCTTC. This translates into CASSAPGTANYGYTF.

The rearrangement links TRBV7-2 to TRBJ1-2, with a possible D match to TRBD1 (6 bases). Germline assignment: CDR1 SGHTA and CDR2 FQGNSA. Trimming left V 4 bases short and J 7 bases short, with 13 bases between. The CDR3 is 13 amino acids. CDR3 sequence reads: CASSSGGGLGYTF. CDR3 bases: TGTGCCAGCAGCTCCGGCGGGGGCCTTGGCTACACCTTC.